Listed here are 23 T cell receptor beta chains from one sample, sequenced in a study of T cells in tumors after PD-1 blockade. Repertoires were generated with immunoSEQ multiplex PCR, while TCRdb's copy carries only in-frame clones and drops some. The sample lists fewer than 50,000 clones, roughly 80% occurring once. This specimen consisted of PBMCs, obtained before anti-PD-1 treatment. These receptors were collected from a human donor with basal cell carcinoma.

V and J are TRBV12-3 or TRBV12-4 and TRBJ1-2; 7 nucleotides match TRBD1. V was pared by 6 bases and J by 3 bases, with 4 bases of the junction left unmatched. The CDR3 has 13 residues. The CDR3 here is CASSSQGHYGYTF. The CDR3 DNA is TGTGCCAGCAGCTCACAGGGGCACTATGGCTACACCTTC.

The genes are TRBV6-6 and TRBJ2-1; 11 positions match TRBD2. The CDR3 is 19 amino acids. V lost 6 bases to trimming and J lost 0 bases; unmatched junction nucleotides: 13. CDR1 and CDR2 (germline): MNHNY, SVGAGI (reference sequence). The CDR3 DNA follows: TGTGCCAGCAGCTCTAAGACTAGCGGGGTTGGAAGCTCCTACAATGAGCAGTTCTTC. Translating it yields CASSSKTSGVGSSYNEQFF.

The chain combines TRBV2 with TRBJ2-5, with TRBD1 matching 7 bases. This CDR3 has 13 amino acids. Trimming removed 4 bases from V and 2 bases from J; junction bases left unmatched: 1. Germline assignment: CDR1 SNHLY and CDR2 FYNNEI. The chain's CDR3 is CASSVDRQETQYF. In DNA form, the CDR3 reads TGTGCCAGCAGTGTGGACAGGCAAGAGACCCAGTACTTC. The full variable domain, completed using reference TRBV2 and TRBJ2-5, is EPEVTQTPSHQVTQMGQEVILRCVPISNHLYFYWYRQILGQKVEFLVSFYNNEISEKSEIFDDQFSVERPDGSNFTLKIRSTKLEDSAMYFCASSVDRQETQYFGPGTRLLVL.

The chain recombines TRBV19 with TRBJ2-2; 9 bases are shared with TRBD2. Germline lookup yields CDR1 LNHDA and CDR2 SQIVND (reference sequence). V trimming: 5 bases; J trimming: 3 bases; junction bases outside the gene matches: 13. This CDR3 is built from 18 residues. The CDR3 protein is CASSPERGGGAYTGELFF. CDR3 coding DNA: TGTGCCAGTAGTCCTGAACGGGGCGGGGGGGCGTACACCGGGGAGCTGTTTTTT.

The genes are TRBV4-1 and TRBJ2-3, with D maybe TRBD1 (5 bases). The CDR3 sequence is 15 residues long. V was cut by 0 bases and J by 1 base, with 8 bases left in between. Germline V gene data show CDR1 as MGHRA and CDR2 as YSYEKL. CDR3 coding DNA: TGCGCCAGCAGCCAAGAGGGGCAGGGCACAGATACGCAGTATTTT. Protein: CASSQEGQGTDTQYF.

V is TRBV4-2 and J is TRBJ2-5, with 8 bases aligning to TRBD2. The CDR3 length is 17 residues. The germline V gene has CDR1 LGHNA and CDR2 YNFKEQ. The V and J ends lost 0 bases and 5 bases, in that order; junction bases with no gene match: 11. In DNA, the CDR3 is TGTGCCAGCAGCCAAGATGGCGGGGGGACTGATCTTGAGACCCAGTACTTC. It is translated as CASSQDGGGTDLETQYF.

The chain recombines TRBV5-5 with TRBJ2-1, with D uncertain. The germline V and J ends were trimmed by 3 bases and 2 bases, with 9 bases remaining between them. The germline CDR1 and CDR2 sequences are SGHKS and YYEKEE (reference sequence). The CDR3 totals 14 residues. DNA of the CDR3: TGTGCCAGCAGCTCCCAAAAAACCTACAATGAGCAGTTCTTC. As protein: CASSSQKTYNEQFF.

This clone was found once. V gene TRBV6-6 combines with J gene TRBJ1-5; D remains unclear. This CDR3 spans 13 amino acids. V gave up 5 bases and J gave up 7 bases, with 12 bases separating them. The V gene's germline CDR1 is MNHNY and CDR2 SVGAGI (reference sequence). The CDR3 DNA follows: TGTGCCAGCAGTGCTAACATACAGCAGCCCCAGCATTTT. Its translation: CASSANIQQPQHF.

The chain joins TRBV6-4 to TRBJ2-3; 9 bases line up with TRBD2. CDR1 is MRHNA, CDR2 SNTAGT, per germline. V was pared by 1 base and J by 1 base, with 0 bases of the junction left unmatched. The CDR3 covers 15 residues. This CDR3 is CASSDLAGGTDTQYF. CDR3 in DNA: TGTGCCAGCAGTGACTTAGCGGGGGGCACAGATACGCAGTATTTT.

This clone appeared a few times. V gene TRBV4-2 combines with J gene TRBJ1-5; 9 bases match TRBD1. Germline V gives CDR1 LGHNA, CDR2 YNFKEQ. This CDR3 is 14 amino acids long. J lost 7 bases, V lost 4 bases, and 5 bases had no gene match. The DNA of the CDR3 is TGTGCCAGCAGCCCCCGACAGGGGGTCCAGCCCCAGCATTTT. This encodes CASSPRQGVQPQHF.

This clone has just a few counts. This rearrangement joins TRBV7-6 to TRBJ2-1; 9 bases align to TRBD1. The V segment lost 4 bases and the J segment 3 bases; nucleotides outside the gene matches: 4. The germline gives CDR1 SGHVS, CDR2 FNYEAQ. The CDR3 loop spans 15 amino acids. For the CDR3, the DNA is TGTGCCAGCAGCTCAGGGACAGGGTACTACAATGAGCAGTTCTTC. Translating it yields CASSSGTGYYNEQFF. Based on the CDR3 plus reference TRBV7-6 and TRBJ2-1, the full variable domain is GAGVSQSPRYKVTKRGQDVALRCDPISGHVSLYWYRQALGQGPEFLTYFNYEAQQDKSGLPNDRFSAERPEGSISTLTIQRTEQRDSAMYRCASSSGTGYYNEQFFGPGTRLTVL.

The chain joins TRBV9 to TRBJ2-3; the match to TRBD2 covers 7 bases. CDR1 and CDR2 (germline): SGDLS, YYNGEE. Trimming cost V 0 bases and J 0 bases; bases outside gene matches: 4. The CDR3 has 16 residues. The CDR3 DNA reads as TGTGCCAGCAGCGTAGGCCTAGCGGCTAGCACAGATACGCAGTATTTT. As protein: CASSVGLAASTDTQYF.

This chain uses TRBV9 with TRBJ1-1; possible D gene TRBD1, 5 bases. The CDR3 is made up of 16 amino acids. V dropped 0 bases and J dropped 4 bases, with 16 bases sitting between them. The V gene's germline CDR1 is SGDLS and CDR2 YYNGEE. CDR3 DNA sequence: TGTGCCAGCAGCGTAGGGAGCGACAGTTTCTTCACTGAAGCTTTCTTT. Encoded protein: CASSVGSDSFFTEAFF.

Notes on this clone: In the same sample, other DNA sequences code for this CDR3. The J gene is TRBJ2-3, the V gene TRBV7-8, with 7 bases that match TRBD2. In germline, CDR1 is SGHVS, CDR2 FQNEAQ. The CDR3 is 14 residues long. The ends lost 5 bases at V and 0 bases at J; junction bases unmatched: 2. The chain's CDR3 is CASSLRGSTDTQYF. CDR3 DNA: TGTGCCAGCAGCCTGCGGGGGAGCACAGATACGCAGTATTTT.

This rearrangement joins TRBV7-9 to TRBJ1-1; 8 bases align to TRBD1. The V segment lost 2 bases and the J segment 8 bases; nucleotides outside the gene matches: 13. CDR3 length: 16 residues. The V gene's germline CDR1 is SEHNR and CDR2 FQNEAQ (reference sequence). CDR3 loop: CASSLSPQGAMVEAFF. Here the CDR3 DNA reads TGTGCCAGCAGCTTATCCCCGCAGGGGGCAATGGTAGAAGCTTTCTTT.

This sequence joins TRBV9 and TRBJ2-2, with TRBD1 matching over 8 bases. The CDR3 covers 16 residues. The V segment lost 8 bases and the J segment 5 bases; nucleotides outside the gene matches: 14. From germline, CDR1 is SGDLS and CDR2 YYNGEE. The DNA of the CDR3 is TGTGCCAGTCGGCAGGGTGGGACAGGCGGGACCGGGGAGCTGTTTTTT. Translating it yields CASRQGGTGGTGELFF.

This clone has a handful of counts. The chain carries TRBV24-1 and TRBJ2-5; either TRBD1 or TRBD2 may supply D (5 bases each). The CDR3 spans 14 residues. V gave up 4 bases and J gave up 8 bases, with 16 bases separating them. CDR1 KGHDR and CDR2 SFDVKD come from the germline V gene. CDR3 in amino acids: CATSDWGTPGTQYF. Here the CDR3 DNA reads TGTGCCACCAGTGACTGGGGGACCCCGGGAACCCAGTACTTC.

The gene calls are TRBV10-3 and TRBJ2-3, with D tentatively TRBD2 (5 bases). CDR1 and CDR2 from the germline V gene are ENHRY and SYGVKD. Trimming shortened V by 0 bases and J by 4 bases, and 20 bases separated the two germline ends. This CDR3 region has 18 residues. The CDR3 region is CAISESSFKEVGSDTQYF. In DNA form, the CDR3 reads TGTGCCATCAGTGAGTCGTCATTTAAGGAGGTAGGGTCAGATACGCAGTATTTT.

This chain links TRBV19 with TRBJ2-7, with 8 bases that match TRBD1. The CDR3 is made up of 15 amino acids. The V gene end was trimmed by 6 bases and the J gene end by 6 bases; junction bases not matched to a gene: 13. Germline loops: CDR1 LNHDA, CDR2 SQIVND (reference sequence). CDR3 nucleotide sequence: TGTGCCAGTAGCGGTGGGACAGGCCAATTTGGCGAGCAGTACTTC. This sequence encodes CASSGGTGQFGEQYF.

This chain connects TRBV19 to TRBJ1-3; unclear D gene. CDR1 and CDR2 from the germline V gene are LNHDA and SQIVND (reference sequence). The CDR3 sequence is 13 residues long. Trimming stripped 2 bases from V and 2 bases from J, with 4 bases between. The CDR3 DNA sequence: TGTGCCAGTAGTATAACACCTGGAAACACCATATATTTT. It encodes CASSITPGNTIYF. The full variable domain, completed using reference TRBV19 and TRBJ1-3, is DGGITQSPKYLFRKEGQNVTLSCEQNLNHDAMYWYRQDPGQGLRLIYYSQIVNDFQKGDIAEGYSVSREKKESFPLTVTSAQKNPTAFYLCASSITPGNTIYFGEGSWLTVV.

The chain employs TRBV29-1 and TRBJ1-4; 7 nucleotides line up with TRBD1. CDR3 length: 14 residues. V gave up 5 bases and J gave up 3 bases; unmatched junction bases: 6. The germline gives CDR1 SQVTM, CDR2 ANQGSEA. As DNA, the CDR3 is TGCAGCGTTTCAGGGGGGGAATCTAATGAAAAACTGTTTTTT. It is translated as CSVSGGESNEKLFF.

This clone was detected a few times. The genes are TRBV7-9 and TRBJ2-2; TRBD1 is a possible D gene (5 bases). The CDR3 totals 15 residues. Trimming took 6 bases from V and 4 from J, leaving 15 bases between them. The germline CDR1 and CDR2 sequences are SEHNR and FQNEAQ (reference sequence). The CDR3 region has the DNA TGTGCCAGCAGGTTGGTGCAGGGTTCCACCGGGGAGCTGTTTTTT. Translating gives CASRLVQGSTGELFF.

This clone was seen a handful of times. The chain employs TRBV27 and TRBJ1-4; D perhaps matches TRBD1 (6 bases). The germline CDR1 and CDR2 sequences are MNHEY and SMNVEV (reference sequence). The V end lost 5 bases, the J end lost 5 bases, and 15 bases lay between the germline ends. The CDR3 is made up of 15 amino acids. The DNA for the CDR3 is TGTGCCAGCAGTGCGACAGGTACCCTCAATGAAAAACTGTTTTTT. This sequence encodes CASSATGTLNEKLFF.